These 3 T cell receptor beta chains share one sample of origin, sequenced in a study of T cell responses to AZD1222 COVID-19 vaccine. The data were produced by immunoSEQ multiplex PCR, yet TCRdb's version contains in-frame clones alone and is incomplete. This table holds around 120,000 clones, approximately 85% found once. The sample here was peripheral blood, taken on day 0 of AZD1222 vaccination. The origin of the receptors is an adult in good health.

The chain couples TRBV19 to TRBJ1-4; 7 bases map to TRBD1. The CDR3 contains 16 residues. V was clipped by 7 bases and J by 8 bases; unmatched bases: 16. The germline gives CDR1 LNHDA, CDR2 SQIVND (reference sequence). CDR3 sequence (DNA): TGTGCCAGTAAAGATGCAGGCGGCTCAGGGGGGGAAAAACTGTTTTTT. This translates into CASKDAGGSGGEKLFF.

The chain has TRBV29-1 and TRBJ2-7, with D unclear. CDR1 is SQVTM, CDR2 ANQGSEA, per germline. This CDR3 is 13 amino acids long. Trimming shortened V by 0 bases and J by 3 bases, and 9 bases separated the two germline ends. This chain's CDR3 is CSVEDLIDYEQYF. DNA for the CDR3: TGCAGCGTTGAAGATCTAATAGACTACGAGCAGTACTTC.

This chain links TRBV25-1 with TRBJ1-2; 11 nucleotides align to TRBD1. V trimming: 3 bases; J trimming: 4 bases; junction bases outside the gene matches: 10. Germline CDR1 reads MGHDK; CDR2 reads SYGVNS. This CDR3 is built from 17 residues. This chain's CDR3 is CASSDPGQGAGLYGYTF. Here the CDR3 DNA reads TGTGCCAGCAGTGACCCCGGACAGGGGGCCGGACTCTATGGCTACACCTTC.